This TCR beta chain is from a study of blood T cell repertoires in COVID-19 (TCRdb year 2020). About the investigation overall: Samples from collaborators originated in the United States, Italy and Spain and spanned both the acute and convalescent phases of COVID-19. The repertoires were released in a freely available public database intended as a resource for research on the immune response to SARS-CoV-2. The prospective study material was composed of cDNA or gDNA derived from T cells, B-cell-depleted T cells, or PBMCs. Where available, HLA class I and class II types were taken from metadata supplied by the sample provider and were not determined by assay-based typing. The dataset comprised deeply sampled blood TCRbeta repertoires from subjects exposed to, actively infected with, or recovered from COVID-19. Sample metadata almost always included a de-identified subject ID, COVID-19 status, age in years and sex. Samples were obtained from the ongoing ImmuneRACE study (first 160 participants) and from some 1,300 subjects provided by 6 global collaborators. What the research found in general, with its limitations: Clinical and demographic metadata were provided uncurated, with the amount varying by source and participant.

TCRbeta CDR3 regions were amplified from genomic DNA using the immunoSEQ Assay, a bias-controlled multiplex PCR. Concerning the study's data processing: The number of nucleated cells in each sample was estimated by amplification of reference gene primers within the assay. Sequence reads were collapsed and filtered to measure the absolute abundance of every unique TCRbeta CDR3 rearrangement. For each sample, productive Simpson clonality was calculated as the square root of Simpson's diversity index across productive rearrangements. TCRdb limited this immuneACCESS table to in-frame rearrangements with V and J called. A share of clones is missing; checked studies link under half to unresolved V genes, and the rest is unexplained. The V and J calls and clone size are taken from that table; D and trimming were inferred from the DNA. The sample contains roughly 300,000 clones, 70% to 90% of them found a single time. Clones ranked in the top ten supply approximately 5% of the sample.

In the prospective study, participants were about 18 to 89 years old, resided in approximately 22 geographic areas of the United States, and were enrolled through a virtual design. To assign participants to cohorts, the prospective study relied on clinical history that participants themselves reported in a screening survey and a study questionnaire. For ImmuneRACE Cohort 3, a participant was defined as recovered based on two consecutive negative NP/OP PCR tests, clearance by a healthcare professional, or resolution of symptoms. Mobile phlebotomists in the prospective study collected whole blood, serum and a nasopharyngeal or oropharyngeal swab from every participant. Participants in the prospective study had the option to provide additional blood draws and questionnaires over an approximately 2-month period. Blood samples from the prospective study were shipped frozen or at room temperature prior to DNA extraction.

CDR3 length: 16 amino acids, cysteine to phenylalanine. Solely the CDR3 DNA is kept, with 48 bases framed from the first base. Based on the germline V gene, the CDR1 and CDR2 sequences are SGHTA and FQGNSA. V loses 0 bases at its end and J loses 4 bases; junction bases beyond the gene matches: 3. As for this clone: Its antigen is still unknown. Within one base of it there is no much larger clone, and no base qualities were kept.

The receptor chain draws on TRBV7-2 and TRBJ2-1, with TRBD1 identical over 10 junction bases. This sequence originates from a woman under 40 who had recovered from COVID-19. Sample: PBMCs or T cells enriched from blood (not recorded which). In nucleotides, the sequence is TGTGCCAGCAGCTTAGCTATGGGACAGGGGTACAATGAGCAGTTCTTC. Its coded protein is CASSLAMGQGYNEQFF. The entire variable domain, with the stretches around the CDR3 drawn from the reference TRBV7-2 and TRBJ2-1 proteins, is GAGVSQSPSNKVTEKGKDVELRCDPISGHTALYWYRQSLGQGLEFLIYFQGNSAPDKSGLPSDRFSAERTGGSVSTLTIQRTQQEDSAVYLCASSLAMGQGYNEQFFGPGTRLTVL.